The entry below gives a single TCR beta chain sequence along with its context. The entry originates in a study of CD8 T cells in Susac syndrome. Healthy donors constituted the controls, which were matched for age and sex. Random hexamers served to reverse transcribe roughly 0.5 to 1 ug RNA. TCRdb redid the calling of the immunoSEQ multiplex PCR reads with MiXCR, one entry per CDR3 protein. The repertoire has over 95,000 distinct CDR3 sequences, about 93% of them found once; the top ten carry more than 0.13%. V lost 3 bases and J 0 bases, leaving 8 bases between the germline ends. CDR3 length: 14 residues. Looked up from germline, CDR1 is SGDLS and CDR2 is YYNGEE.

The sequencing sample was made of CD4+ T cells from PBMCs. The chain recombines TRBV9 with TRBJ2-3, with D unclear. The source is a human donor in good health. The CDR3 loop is CASSASSSTDTQYF. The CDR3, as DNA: TGTGCCAGCAGCGCTAGTTCTAGCACAGATACGCAGTATTTT.